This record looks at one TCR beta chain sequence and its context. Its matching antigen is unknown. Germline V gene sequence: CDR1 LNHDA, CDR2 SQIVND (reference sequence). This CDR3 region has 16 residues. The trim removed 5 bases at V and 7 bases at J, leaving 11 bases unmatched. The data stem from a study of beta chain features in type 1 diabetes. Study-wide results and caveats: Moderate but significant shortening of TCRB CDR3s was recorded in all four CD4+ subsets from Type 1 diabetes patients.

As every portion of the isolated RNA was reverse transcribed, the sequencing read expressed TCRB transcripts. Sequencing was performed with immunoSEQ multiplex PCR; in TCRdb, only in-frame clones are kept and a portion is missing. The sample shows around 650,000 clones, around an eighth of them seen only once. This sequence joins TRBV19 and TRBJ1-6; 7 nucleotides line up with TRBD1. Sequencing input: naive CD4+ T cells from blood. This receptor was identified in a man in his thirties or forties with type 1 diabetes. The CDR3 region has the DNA TGTGCCAGTAGTCCTAATTCGGGACAGCAAAATTCACCCCTCCACTTT. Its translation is CASSPNSGQQNSPLHF.